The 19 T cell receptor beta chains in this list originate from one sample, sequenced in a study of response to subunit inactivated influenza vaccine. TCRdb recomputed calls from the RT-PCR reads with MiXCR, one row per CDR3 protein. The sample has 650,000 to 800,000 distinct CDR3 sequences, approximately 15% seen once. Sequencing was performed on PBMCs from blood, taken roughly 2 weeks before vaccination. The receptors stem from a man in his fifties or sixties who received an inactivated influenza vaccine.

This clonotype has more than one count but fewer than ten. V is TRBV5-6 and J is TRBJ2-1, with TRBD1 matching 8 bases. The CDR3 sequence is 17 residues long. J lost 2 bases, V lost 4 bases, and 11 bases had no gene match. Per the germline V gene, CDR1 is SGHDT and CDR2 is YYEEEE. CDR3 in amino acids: CASSPGQGLLPYNEQFF. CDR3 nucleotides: TGTGCCAGCAGCCCAGGACAGGGATTACTTCCCTACAATGAGCAGTTCTTC.

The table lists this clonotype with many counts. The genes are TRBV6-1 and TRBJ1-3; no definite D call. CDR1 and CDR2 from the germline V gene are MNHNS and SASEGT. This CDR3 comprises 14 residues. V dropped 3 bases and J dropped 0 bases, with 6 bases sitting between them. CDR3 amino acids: CASSDLGSGNTIYF. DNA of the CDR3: TGTGCCAGCAGTGATTTAGGCTCTGGAAACACCATATATTTT.

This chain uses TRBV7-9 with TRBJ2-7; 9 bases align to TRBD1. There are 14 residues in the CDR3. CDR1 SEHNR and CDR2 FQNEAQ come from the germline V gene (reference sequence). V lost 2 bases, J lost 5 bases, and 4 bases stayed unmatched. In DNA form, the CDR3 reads TGTGCCAGCAGCTTATTTGACAGGGGGGACGAGCAGTACTTC. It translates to CASSLFDRGDEQYF.

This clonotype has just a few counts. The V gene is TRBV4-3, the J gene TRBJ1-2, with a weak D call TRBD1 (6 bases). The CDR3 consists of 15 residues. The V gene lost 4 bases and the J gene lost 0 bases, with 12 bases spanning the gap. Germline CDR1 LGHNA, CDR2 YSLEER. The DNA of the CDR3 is TGCGCCAGCAGCCTTCAAACAGGGACTAACTATGGCTACACCTTC. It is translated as CASSLQTGTNYGYTF.

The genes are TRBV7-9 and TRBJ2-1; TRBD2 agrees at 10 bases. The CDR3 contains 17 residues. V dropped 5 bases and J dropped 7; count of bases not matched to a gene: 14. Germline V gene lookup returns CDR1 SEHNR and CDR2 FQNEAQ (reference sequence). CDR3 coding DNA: TGTGCCAGCAGCCCGTTAGCGGGGGGCCCACCCGGAAATGAGCAGTTCTTC. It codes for CASSPLAGGPPGNEQFF.

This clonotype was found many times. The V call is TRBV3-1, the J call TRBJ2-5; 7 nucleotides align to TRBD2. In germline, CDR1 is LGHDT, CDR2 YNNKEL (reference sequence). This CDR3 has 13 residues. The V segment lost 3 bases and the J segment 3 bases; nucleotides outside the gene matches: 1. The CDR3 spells CASSQAGEETQYF. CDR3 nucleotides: TGTGCCAGCAGCCAGGCGGGGGAAGAGACCCAGTACTTC.

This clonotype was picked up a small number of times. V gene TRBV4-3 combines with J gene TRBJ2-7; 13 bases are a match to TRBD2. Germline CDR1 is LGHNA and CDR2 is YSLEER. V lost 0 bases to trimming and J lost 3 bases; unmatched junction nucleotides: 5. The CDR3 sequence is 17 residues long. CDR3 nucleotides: TGCGCCAGCAGCCAAGATAAGGGACTAGCGGGGCTCTACGAGCAGTACTTC. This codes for CASSQDKGLAGLYEQYF.

In DNA, the CDR3 is TGCGCCAGCAGCCCCTGGACGGACTATGGCTACACCTTC. It codes for CASSPWTDYGYTF. The rearrangement links TRBV5-1 to TRBJ1-2; D remains unclear. Germline V gene sequence: CDR1 SGHRS, CDR2 YFSETQ. Trimming took off 4 bases at V and 3 bases at J, with 10 bases between the two ends. The CDR3 spans 13 residues.

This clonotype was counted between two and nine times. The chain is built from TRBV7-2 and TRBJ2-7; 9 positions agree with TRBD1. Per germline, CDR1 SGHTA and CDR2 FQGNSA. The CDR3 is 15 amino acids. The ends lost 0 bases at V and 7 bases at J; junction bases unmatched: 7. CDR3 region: CASSLALQGAREQYF. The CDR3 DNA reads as TGTGCCAGCAGCTTAGCCCTACAGGGGGCAAGGGAGCAGTACTTC. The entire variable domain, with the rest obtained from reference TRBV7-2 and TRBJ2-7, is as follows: GAGVSQSPSNKVTEKGKDVELRCDPISGHTALYWYRQSLGQGLEFLIYFQGNSAPDKSGLPSDRFSAERTGGSVSTLTIQRTQQEDSAVYLCASSLALQGAREQYFGPGTRLTVT.

The CDR3 nucleotides are TGTGCCAGCAGTTTCCCAGACAGGACCTACGAGCAGTACTTC. Protein: CASSFPDRTYEQYF. The chain uses TRBV27 and TRBJ2-7, with D tentatively TRBD1 (6 bases). The V gene lost 3 bases and the J gene lost 2 bases, with 11 bases spanning the gap. The germline V gene has CDR1 MNHEY and CDR2 SMNVEV (reference sequence). The length of the CDR3 is 14 residues.

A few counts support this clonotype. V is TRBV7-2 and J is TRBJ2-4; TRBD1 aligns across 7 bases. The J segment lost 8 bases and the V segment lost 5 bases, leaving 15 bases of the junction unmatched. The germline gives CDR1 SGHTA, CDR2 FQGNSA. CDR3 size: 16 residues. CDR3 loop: CASSRQGAAIRHIQYF. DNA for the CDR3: TGTGCCAGCAGCCGACAGGGTGCAGCGATTAGACACATTCAGTACTTC.

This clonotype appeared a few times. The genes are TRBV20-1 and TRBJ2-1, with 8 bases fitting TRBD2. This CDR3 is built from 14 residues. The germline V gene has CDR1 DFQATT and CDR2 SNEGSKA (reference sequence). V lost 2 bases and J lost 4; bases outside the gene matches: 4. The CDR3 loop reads CSARYAGGYNEQFF. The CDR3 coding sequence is TGCAGTGCTAGATATGCGGGGGGTTACAATGAGCAGTTCTTC.

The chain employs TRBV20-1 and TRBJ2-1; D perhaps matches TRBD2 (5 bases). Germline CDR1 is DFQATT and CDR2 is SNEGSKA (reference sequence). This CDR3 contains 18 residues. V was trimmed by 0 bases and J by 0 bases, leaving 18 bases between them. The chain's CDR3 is CSARDGSARSRSYNEQFF. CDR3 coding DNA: TGCAGTGCTAGAGATGGGAGTGCGCGGTCTCGCTCCTACAATGAGCAGTTCTTC.

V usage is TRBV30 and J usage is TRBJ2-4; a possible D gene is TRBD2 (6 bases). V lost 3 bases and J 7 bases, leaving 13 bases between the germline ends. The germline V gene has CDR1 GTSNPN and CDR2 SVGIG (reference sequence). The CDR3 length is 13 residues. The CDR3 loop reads CAWSTSRGNIQYF. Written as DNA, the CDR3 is TGTGCCTGGAGCACTAGTCGGGGGAACATTCAGTACTTC.

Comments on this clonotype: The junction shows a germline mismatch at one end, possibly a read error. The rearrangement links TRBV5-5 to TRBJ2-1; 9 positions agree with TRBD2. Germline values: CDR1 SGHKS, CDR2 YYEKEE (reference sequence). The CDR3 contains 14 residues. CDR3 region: CASSISGGYNELFF. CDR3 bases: TGTGCCAGCAGCATTAGCGGGGGCTACAATGAGCTGTTCTTC. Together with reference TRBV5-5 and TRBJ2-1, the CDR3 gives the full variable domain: DAGVTQSPTHLIKTRGQQVTLRCSPISGHKSVSWYQQVLGQGPQFIFQYYEKEERGRGNFPDRFSARQFPNYSSELNVNALLLGDSALYLCASSISGGYNELFFGPGTRLTVL.

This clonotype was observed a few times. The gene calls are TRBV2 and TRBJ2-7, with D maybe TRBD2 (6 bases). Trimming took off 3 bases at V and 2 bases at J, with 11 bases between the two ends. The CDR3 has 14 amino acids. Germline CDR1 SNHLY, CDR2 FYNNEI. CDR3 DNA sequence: TGTGCCAGCAGTGAGTCTAGCGTAACCTACGAGCAGTACTTC. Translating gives CASSESSVTYEQYF.

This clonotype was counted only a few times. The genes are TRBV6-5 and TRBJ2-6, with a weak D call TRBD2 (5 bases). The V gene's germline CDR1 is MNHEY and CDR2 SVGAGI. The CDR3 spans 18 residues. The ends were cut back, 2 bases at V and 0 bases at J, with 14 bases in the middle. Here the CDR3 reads CASSYRESHGSGANVLTF. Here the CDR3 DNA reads TGTGCCAGCAGTTACAGGGAGAGCCACGGCTCTGGGGCCAACGTCCTGACTTTC.

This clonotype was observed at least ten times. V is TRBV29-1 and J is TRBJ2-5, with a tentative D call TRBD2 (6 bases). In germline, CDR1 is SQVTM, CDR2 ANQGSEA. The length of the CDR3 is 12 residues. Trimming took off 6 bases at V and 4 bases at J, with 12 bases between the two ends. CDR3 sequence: CSVVEGPETQYF. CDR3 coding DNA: TGCAGCGTGGTGGAGGGCCCAGAGACCCAGTACTTC.

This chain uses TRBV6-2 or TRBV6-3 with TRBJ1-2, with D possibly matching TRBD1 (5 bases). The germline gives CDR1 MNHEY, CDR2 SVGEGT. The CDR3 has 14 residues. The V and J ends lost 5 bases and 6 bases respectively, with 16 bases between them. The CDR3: CASSMLSGADGYTF. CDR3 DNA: TGTGCCAGCAGTATGCTCTCCGGGGCAGATGGCTACACCTTC.